The 20 T cell receptor beta chains in this list originate from one sample, sequenced in a study of shared clonotypes between healthy human individuals. The naive CD8 subset, CD45RO-negative cells positively selected for CCR7, excluded terminally differentiated effector memory CD45RA+ cells. Assay: immunoSEQ multiplex PCR; the TCRdb copy retains only in-frame clones and omits some. Of 800,000 or so clones listed, roughly 96% are singletons. Sequenced material: naive CD8+ T cells sorted from blood. The receptors were sampled from a man aged 25-40 years in good health.

The rearrangement joins TRBV6-6 to TRBJ2-1; TRBD2 agrees at 7 bases. Germline assignment: CDR1 MNHNY and CDR2 SVGAGI (reference sequence). The CDR3 totals 12 residues. The ends lost 4 bases at V and 12 bases at J; junction bases unmatched: 6. The CDR3 DNA reads as TGTGCCAGCAGTTCAATTCCTAGCGGGCAGTTCTTC. Translating gives CASSSIPSGQFF.

The chain couples TRBV28 to TRBJ2-2, with D tentatively TRBD1 (6 bases). The CDR3 loop spans 14 amino acids. From germline, CDR1 is MDHEN and CDR2 SYDVKM. V was cut by 3 bases and J by 4 bases, with 9 bases left in between. CDR3 DNA: TGTGCCAGCAGTTTCCGACAGGCCACCGGGGAGCTGTTTTTT. Translating gives CASSFRQATGELFF.

The chain is built from TRBV9 and TRBJ1-1, with 8 bases that match TRBD1. Germline values: CDR1 SGDLS, CDR2 YYNGEE. This CDR3 spans 16 amino acids. The V gene end was trimmed by 0 bases and the J gene end by 2 bases; junction bases not matched to a gene: 6. This CDR3 reads CASSVGRTGTNTEAFF. In nucleotides, the CDR3 is TGTGCCAGCAGCGTAGGCCGGACAGGGACCAACACTGAAGCTTTCTTT.

The chain uses TRBV7-9 and TRBJ2-1; D is unresolved. The CDR3 is made up of 12 amino acids. The V gene lost 3 bases and the J gene lost 7 bases, with 7 bases spanning the gap. Looked up from germline, CDR1 is SEHNR and CDR2 is FQNEAQ (reference sequence). CDR3 DNA: TGTGCCAGCAGCTTTAATATGAATGAGCAGTTCTTC. Its protein is CASSFNMNEQFF.

The chain recombines TRBV28 with TRBJ2-7; TRBD2 aligns across 9 bases. Germline CDR1 reads MDHEN; CDR2 reads SYDVKM. The CDR3 is 17 residues long. The V gene end was trimmed by 5 bases and the J gene end by 4 bases; junction bases not matched to a gene: 15. The CDR3 here is CASSGSGTSINGYEQYF. The CDR3 DNA reads as TGTGCCAGCAGTGGTTCTGGGACTAGCATAAACGGATACGAGCAGTACTTC.

V is TRBV7-9 and J is TRBJ2-3; the match to TRBD1 covers 9 bases. Germline-derived CDR1 and CDR2 are SEHNR and FQNEAQ (reference sequence). V was clipped by 7 bases and J by 2 bases; unmatched bases: 10. CDR3 length equals 16 residues. CDR3 DNA: TGTGCCAGCATCAACCCAAACAGGGGGCCCACAGATACGCAGTATTTT. It specifies CASINPNRGPTDTQYF.

The CDR3 nucleotides are TGTGCCAGCAGTCTCTCCTGGACATTCGCCTACGAGCAGTACTTC. Translated, it gives CASSLSWTFAYEQYF. This rearrangement joins TRBV27 to TRBJ2-7; D possibly corresponds to TRBD1 (5 bases). Trimming removed 5 bases at V and 2 bases at J, with 16 bases between. Germline V gene sequence: CDR1 MNHEY, CDR2 SMNVEV (reference sequence). The length of the CDR3 is 15 residues.

V usage is TRBV7-2 and J usage is TRBJ2-3, with D perhaps TRBD2 (6 bases). V was cut by 5 bases and J by 3 bases, with 12 bases left in between. The CDR3 covers 14 residues. The germline V gene has CDR1 SGHTA and CDR2 FQGNSA. CDR3 region: CASSKWDFTDTQYF. The CDR3 bases are TGTGCCAGCAGCAAATGGGACTTTACAGATACGCAGTATTTT.

This chain links TRBV15 with TRBJ2-3; a possible D gene is TRBD2 (6 bases). This CDR3 has 16 amino acids. Germline V gene sequence: CDR1 LNHNV, CDR2 YYDKDF (reference sequence). V lost 0 bases, J lost 0 bases, and 10 bases lay in between. CDR3 sequence (DNA): TGTGCCACCAGCAGAGACCCGGGACTTAGCACAGATACGCAGTATTTT. It is translated as CATSRDPGLSTDTQYF.

With respect to this clone: This sample includes further DNA sequences coding for the same CDR3. This sequence joins TRBV9 and TRBJ2-2; D is unresolved. The germline gives CDR1 SGDLS, CDR2 YYNGEE. The CDR3 runs 13 residues. V gave up 4 bases and J gave up 5 bases, with 9 bases separating them. This CDR3 is CASSPPLTGELFF. CDR3 coding DNA: TGTGCCAGCAGCCCTCCTTTGACCGGGGAGCTGTTTTTT. Combining the CDR3 with reference TRBV9 and TRBJ2-2 gives the whole variable domain DSGVTQTPKHLITATGQRVTLRCSPRSGDLSVYWYQQSLDQGLQFLIQYYNGEERAKGNILERFSAQQFPDLHSELNLSSLELGDSALYFCASSPPLTGELFFGEGSRLTVL.

The chain joins TRBV9 to TRBJ2-7, with 7 bases that match TRBD2. In germline, CDR1 is SGDLS, CDR2 YYNGEE. V was pared by 7 bases and J by 7 bases, with 8 bases of the junction left unmatched. The CDR3 sequence is 12 residues long. CDR3 loop: CASGRDRREQYF. The CDR3 coding sequence is TGTGCCAGCGGGAGGGACCGCCGGGAGCAGTACTTC.

This chain joins TRBV7-9 and TRBJ1-5; TRBD1 aligns across 7 bases. Germline values: CDR1 SEHNR, CDR2 FQNEAQ (reference sequence). The length of the CDR3 is 12 residues. With 4 bases clipped from V and 9 bases from J, the junction kept 3 bases outside the gene matches. The CDR3, as DNA: TGTGCCAGCAGCTCCAGGGGGGGGCCCCAGCATTTT. Amino acids: CASSSRGGPQHF.

This sequence joins TRBV27 and TRBJ1-5; TRBD1 matches 9 bases. Germline trimming cut 4 bases from V and 6 bases from J; bases unmatched to any gene: 7. Germline CDR1 and CDR2: MNHEY and SMNVEV (reference sequence). This CDR3 contains 15 residues. The CDR3 DNA follows: TGTGCCAGCAGTTCTCGGACAGGGGCGGGTCAGCCCCAGCATTTT. It encodes CASSSRTGAGQPQHF.

The genes are TRBV5-5 and TRBJ2-7; 7 bases align to TRBD2. With V trimmed by 0 bases and J by 4 bases, 7 bases remained unmatched. This CDR3 contains 15 residues. Germline V gene sequence: CDR1 SGHKS, CDR2 YYEKEE (reference sequence). The CDR3 here is CASSLEGGRTYEQYF. CDR3 DNA: TGTGCCAGCAGCTTGGAGGGCGGGAGAACGTACGAGCAGTACTTC.

CDR3 nucleotides: TGTGCCAGCACCATTTCAGGGGACGGTTTAAATGAAAAACTGTTTTTT. Translated, it gives CASTISGDGLNEKLFF. The V call is TRBV6-6, the J call TRBJ1-4; D is perhaps TRBD1 (6 bases). The CDR3 is made up of 16 amino acids. In germline, CDR1 is MNHNY, CDR2 SVGAGI (reference sequence). Trimming removed 7 bases at V and 5 bases at J, with 20 bases between.

This sequence joins TRBV10-2 and TRBJ2-6; the D is unclear. V was cut by 3 bases and J by 4 bases, with 13 bases left in between. CDR1 is WSHSY, CDR2 SAAADI, per germline. The CDR3 length is 16 residues. Written as DNA, the CDR3 is TGCGCCAGCAGTGAATCTTGGGTGGAGGGGGCCAACGTCCTGACTTTC. Its translation is CASSESWVEGANVLTF.

The chain recombines TRBV7-9 with TRBJ2-4; D unresolved. Trimming left V 4 bases short and J 3 bases short, with 16 bases between. There are 16 residues in the CDR3. CDR1 and CDR2 (germline): SEHNR, FQNEAQ (reference sequence). CDR3: CASSSTSWGGKNIQYF. CDR3 bases: TGTGCCAGCAGCTCGACCTCTTGGGGTGGCAAAAACATTCAGTACTTC. Supplemented by reference TRBV7-9 and TRBJ2-4, the full variable domain reads DTGVSQNPRHKITKRGQNVTFRCDPISEHNRLYWYRQTLGQGPEFLTYFQNEAQLEKSRLLSDRFSAERPKGSFSTLEIQRTEQGDSAMYLCASSSTSWGGKNIQYFGAGTRLSVL.

This chain links TRBV6-1 with TRBJ1-4, with TRBD1 as a possible D gene (5 bases). CDR3 length equals 15 residues. CDR1 is MNHNS and CDR2 is SASEGT in the germline V gene. Trimming cost V 2 bases and J 2 bases, with 9 bases left between them. The DNA for the CDR3 is TGTGCCAGCAGTGAATGGGGGACGACTAATGAAAAACTGTTTTTT. This encodes CASSEWGTTNEKLFF.

The chain is built from TRBV19 and TRBJ2-7; D is perhaps TRBD2 (6 bases). This CDR3 region has 14 residues. CDR1 is LNHDA and CDR2 is SQIVND in the germline V gene (reference sequence). Trimming took 6 bases from V and 3 from J, leaving 15 bases between them. CDR3 DNA sequence: TGTGCCAGTAGCCCCGGGAGCGGCCACTACGAGCAGTACTTC. This translates into CASSPGSGHYEQYF.

The chain carries TRBV5-4 and TRBJ2-3; 10 bases agree with TRBD1. In germline, CDR1 is SGHNT, CDR2 YYREEE (reference sequence). V was pared by 4 bases and J by 1 base, with 3 bases of the junction left unmatched. There are 15 residues in the CDR3. The CDR3 spells CASSPGQGGTDTQYF. CDR3 sequence (DNA): TGTGCCAGCAGCCCCGGACAGGGGGGCACAGATACGCAGTATTTT. Full variable domain (remainder filled in from reference TRBV5-4 and TRBJ2-3): ETGVTQSPTHLIKTRGQQVTLRCSSQSGHNTVSWYQQALGQGPQFIFQYYREEENGRGNFPPRFSGLQFPNYSSELNVNALELDDSALYLCASSPGQGGTDTQYFGPGTRLTVL.